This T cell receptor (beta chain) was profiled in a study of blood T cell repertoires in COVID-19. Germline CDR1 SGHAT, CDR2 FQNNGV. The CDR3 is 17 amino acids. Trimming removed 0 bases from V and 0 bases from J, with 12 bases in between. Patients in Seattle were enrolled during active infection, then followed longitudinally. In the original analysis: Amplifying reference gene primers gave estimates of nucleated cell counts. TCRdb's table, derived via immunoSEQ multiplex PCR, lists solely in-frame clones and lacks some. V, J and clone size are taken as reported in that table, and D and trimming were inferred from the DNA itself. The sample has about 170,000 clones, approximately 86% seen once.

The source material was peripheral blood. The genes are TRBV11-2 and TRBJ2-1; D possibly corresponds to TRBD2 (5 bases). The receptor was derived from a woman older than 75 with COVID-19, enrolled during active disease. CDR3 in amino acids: CASSLDSSLFSYNEQFF. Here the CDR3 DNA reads TGTGCCAGCAGCTTAGATTCTAGCTTATTCTCCTACAATGAGCAGTTCTTC.